What follows are 18 T cell receptor beta chains derived from one specimen sequenced in a study of blood T cell repertoires in COVID-19. Generated by immunoSEQ multiplex PCR, the TCRdb table keeps only in-frame clones and is missing some. Here the sample spans more than 95,000 clones, around 81% being singletons. The sample comprised peripheral blood. Receptors originate from a man in his sixties with acute or convalescent COVID-19.

The CDR3 is CASSEQGALTKNIQYF. The CDR3 DNA follows: TGTGCCAGCAGCGAACAGGGGGCTCTAACCAAAAACATTCAGTACTTC. V and J are TRBV11-1 and TRBJ2-4, with TRBD1 matching 9 bases. The V segment lost 5 bases and the J segment 2 bases; nucleotides outside the gene matches: 7. The CDR3 runs to 16 residues. CDR1 is SGHAT, CDR2 FQDESV, per germline (reference sequence).

The rearrangement links TRBV4-1 to TRBJ1-3; D remains ambiguous. The V gene lost 1 base and the J gene lost 16 bases, with 14 bases spanning the gap. Germline loops: CDR1 MGHRA, CDR2 YSYEKL. The CDR3 runs 12 residues. For the CDR3, the DNA is TGCGCCAGCAGCCAAGCCCCGGCCCGGGGTTATTTT. It encodes CASSQAPARGYF.

This chain connects TRBV7-3 to TRBJ2-2; TRBD2 agrees at 7 bases. The germline V gene encodes CDR1 SGHTA and CDR2 FQGTGA. There are 16 residues in the CDR3. V dropped 4 bases and J dropped 5; count of bases not matched to a gene: 10. This CDR3 reads CASSSNGRLMTGELFF. The DNA for the CDR3 is TGTGCCAGCAGCTCGAACGGGAGGCTCATGACCGGGGAGCTGTTTTTT.

The chain recombines TRBV12-5 with TRBJ2-6, with D hard to call. Germline V lookup: CDR1 LGHNT, CDR2 FRNRAP. Trimming took off 6 bases at V and 0 bases at J, with 3 bases between the two ends. The CDR3 is 13 residues long. CDR3 residues: CASGRSGANVLTF. The DNA for the CDR3 is TGTGCTAGTGGCCGCTCTGGGGCCAACGTCCTGACTTTC.

The genes are TRBV30 and TRBJ1-6, with no clear D. Trimming took off 2 bases at V and 0 bases at J, with 5 bases between the two ends. The CDR3 runs to 14 residues. Germline CDR1 and CDR2: GTSNPN and SVGIG (reference sequence). The CDR3 coding sequence is TGTGCCTGGAGTCCCCACTCCTATAATTCACCCCTCCACTTT. The encoded protein is CAWSPHSYNSPLHF.

The gene calls are TRBV6-5 and TRBJ1-1; 7 nucleotides line up with TRBD1. This CDR3 is built from 15 residues. With V trimmed by 2 bases and J by 0 bases, 3 bases remained unmatched. From germline, CDR1 is MNHEY and CDR2 SVGAGI. CDR3 sequence: CASSYGGTVNTEAFF. CDR3 coding DNA: TGTGCCAGCAGTTACGGGGGGACAGTGAACACTGAAGCTTTCTTT.

This chain joins TRBV4-1 and TRBJ2-7; D gene ambiguous. The CDR3 extends over 16 amino acids. CDR1 is MGHRA, CDR2 YSYEKL, per germline. Trimming removed 1 base at V and 5 bases at J, with 18 bases between. The CDR3: CASSQANLPTVHEQYF. The CDR3, as DNA: TGCGCCAGCAGCCAAGCGAACCTCCCCACGGTCCACGAGCAGTACTTC.

This clone was counted ten times or more. The rearrangement joins TRBV5-1 to TRBJ1-1; the D gene is possibly TRBD1 (5 bases). There are 13 residues in the CDR3. Germline V gene sequence: CDR1 SGHRS, CDR2 YFSETQ. Trimming took 4 bases from V and 4 from J, leaving 11 bases between them. CDR3 loop: CASSPVDSTEAFF. The CDR3 coding sequence is TGCGCCAGCAGCCCCGTAGACAGCACTGAAGCTTTCTTT.

The CDR3 region has the DNA TGTGCCAGCTCACCACCGGGCGGGAGGCCCGGAGACTACGAGCAGTACTTC. Amino acid sequence: CASSPPGGRPGDYEQYF. The chain carries TRBV18 and TRBJ2-7, with 8 bases aligning to TRBD2. V lost 0 bases, J lost 3 bases, and 10 bases stayed unmatched. Germline loops: CDR1 KGHSH, CDR2 LQKENI. The CDR3 is 17 residues long.

The chain has TRBV10-2 and TRBJ2-4; D is ambiguous. Looked up from germline, CDR1 is WSHSY and CDR2 is SAAADI. With 5 bases removed from V and 0 bases from J, the gap between germline ends came to 23 bases. The CDR3 totals 19 residues. The CDR3 coding sequence is TGCGCCAGCAGTTCGGATCCCCCCACTAATCTTCTAGCCAAAAACATTCAGTACTTC. As protein: CASSSDPPTNLLAKNIQYF.

This chain links TRBV25-1 with TRBJ1-4; D gene unclear. Germline values: CDR1 MGHDK, CDR2 SYGVNS. Trimming shortened V by 4 bases and J by 3 bases, and 12 bases separated the two germline ends. There are 15 residues in the CDR3. CDR3 nucleotide sequence: TGTGCCAGCAGTGCGACGGATGGAGCTAATGAAAAACTGTTTTTT. It translates to CASSATDGANEKLFF.

This clone showed up just a few times. The chain combines TRBV5-4 with TRBJ2-3; weak D call: TRBD2 (6 bases). This CDR3 is 15 amino acids long. Trimming took off 4 bases at V and 0 bases at J, with 12 bases between the two ends. CDR1 and CDR2 (germline): SGHNT, YYREEE (reference sequence). DNA for the CDR3: TGTGCCAGCAGCCCGATAGCGGAGAGCACAGATACGCAGTATTTT. Protein: CASSPIAESTDTQYF. The variable domain in full, completed from reference TRBV5-4 and TRBJ2-3, reads ETGVTQSPTHLIKTRGQQVTLRCSSQSGHNTVSWYQQALGQGPQFIFQYYREEENGRGNFPPRFSGLQFPNYSSELNVNALELDDSALYLCASSPIAESTDTQYFGPGTRLTVL.

V gene TRBV5-1 combines with J gene TRBJ2-3; 9 nucleotides match TRBD2. V gave up 5 bases and J gave up 6 bases; unmatched junction bases: 7. The CDR3 totals 14 residues. The germline CDR1 and CDR2 sequences are SGHRS and YFSETQ. The CDR3 spells CASSPVAGDDTQYF. The CDR3 coding sequence is TGCGCCAGCAGTCCGGTAGCGGGAGACGATACGCAGTATTTT.

V is TRBV9 and J is TRBJ2-1; no clear D gene. CDR1 and CDR2 from the germline V gene are SGDLS and YYNGEE. The CDR3 has 17 amino acids. V gave up 0 bases and J gave up 0 bases, with 13 bases separating them. The CDR3 region has the DNA TGTGCCAGCAGCGTAGAAGGAGCGCCGAGCTCCTACAATGAGCAGTTCTTC. As protein: CASSVEGAPSSYNEQFF.

The chain uses TRBV2 and TRBJ1-2; possible D gene TRBD1, 6 bases. Trimming took off 7 bases at V and 2 bases at J, with 11 bases between the two ends. The length of the CDR3 is 13 residues. Per germline, CDR1 SNHLY and CDR2 FYNNEI. CDR3 amino acids: CASTGERNYGYTF. CDR3 nucleotide sequence: TGTGCCAGCACAGGGGAGAGGAACTATGGCTACACCTTC.

In this sample, this clone turned up once. This sequence joins TRBV18 and TRBJ2-3; 15 bases are a match to TRBD2. Germline trimming cut 4 bases from V and 1 base from J; bases unmatched to any gene: 6. Per germline, CDR1 KGHSH and CDR2 LQKENI. The CDR3 length is 18 residues. CDR3 region: CASSQGLAGGGGTDTQYF. The CDR3 DNA follows: TGTGCCAGCTCACAGGGACTAGCGGGAGGAGGAGGCACAGATACGCAGTATTTT.

This chain uses TRBV6-5 with TRBJ2-5; D not certain. CDR3 length: 14 residues. V shed 6 bases and J shed 4 bases, with 15 bases lying between them. CDR1 MNHEY and CDR2 SVGAGI come from the germline V gene. The DNA of the CDR3 is TGTGCCAGCAGCCAAGACCCCGGCGGAGAGACCCAGTACTTC. It is translated as CASSQDPGGETQYF.

This sequence joins TRBV9 and TRBJ1-1; 10 bases are a match to TRBD1. This CDR3 contains 16 residues. The junction had 8 bases not matched to a gene; V was cut back by 2 bases and J by 4 bases. Germline V gene data show CDR1 as SGDLS and CDR2 as YYNGEE. CDR3 region: CASSVAGTGVVTEAFF. CDR3 bases: TGTGCCAGCAGCGTCGCGGGGACAGGGGTGGTCACTGAAGCTTTCTTT.